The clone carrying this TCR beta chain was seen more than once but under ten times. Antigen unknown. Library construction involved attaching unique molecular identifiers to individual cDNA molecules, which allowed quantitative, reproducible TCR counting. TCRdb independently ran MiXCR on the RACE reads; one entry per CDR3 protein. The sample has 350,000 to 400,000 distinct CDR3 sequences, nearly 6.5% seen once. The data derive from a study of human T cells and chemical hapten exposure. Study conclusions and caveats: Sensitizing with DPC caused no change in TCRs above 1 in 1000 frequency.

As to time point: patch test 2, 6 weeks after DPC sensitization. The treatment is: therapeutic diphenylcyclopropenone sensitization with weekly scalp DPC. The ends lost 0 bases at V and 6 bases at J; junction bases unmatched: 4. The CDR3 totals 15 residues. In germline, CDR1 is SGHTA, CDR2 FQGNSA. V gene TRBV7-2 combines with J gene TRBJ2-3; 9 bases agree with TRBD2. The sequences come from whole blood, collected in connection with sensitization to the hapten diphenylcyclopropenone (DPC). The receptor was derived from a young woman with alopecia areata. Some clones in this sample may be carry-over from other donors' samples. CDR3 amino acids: CASSLASGGGDTQYF. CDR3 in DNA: TGTGCCAGCAGCTTAGCTAGCGGGGGAGGGGATACGCAGTATTTT.